This T cell receptor (beta chain) was retrieved from a study of T cells in Graves' hyperthyroidism and ophthalmopathy. A word on this clonotype: Its antigen is unknown.

Study results and limitations: Ophthalmopathy prediction by the model preceded onset by a median approximately six months. Ophthalmopathy and stable hyperthyroidism were told apart by a 13 V-J model.

Germline values: CDR1 SGHRS, CDR2 YFSETQ. The CDR3 has 15 residues. J gave up 3 bases and V 0 bases, and 5 bases lay outside the gene matches. From RNA transcripts, TCR beta CDR3 regions were amplified. First-round RT-PCR targeting the TCR CDR3 was performed with the HTBI primer set. TCRdb re-called the multiplex PCR reads through MiXCR, storing one row per CDR3 protein. The sample records about 520,000 distinct CDR3 sequences, approximately 25% being singletons. The clonotype comes from a woman in her twenties or thirties with Graves' ophthalmopathy. The chain combines TRBV5-1 with TRBJ2-5; 7 bases match TRBD1. Sequencing used blood. For the CDR3, the DNA is TGCGCCAGCAGCTTGGGGTTGGGGACAGAAGAGACCCAGTACTTC. It specifies CASSLGLGTEETQYF.